Listed here are 29 T cell receptor beta chains from one sample, sequenced in a study of T cell responses to AZD1222 COVID-19 vaccine. Here immunoSEQ multiplex PCR was the method, and the copy in TCRdb shows in-frame clones only, minus some. There are more than 60,000 clones in the sample; 80% to 90% occur only once, and 1.3% lies in the top ten. Source: peripheral blood, taken 28 days after the second AZD1222 dose. The origin of the receptors is an adult who received the AZD1222 COVID-19 vaccine.

The chain uses TRBV5-6 and TRBJ2-3, with 12 bases fitting TRBD2. The CDR3 runs to 18 residues. Germline assignment: CDR1 SGHDT and CDR2 YYEEEE. After removal of 4 bases from V and 4 bases from J, the junction contained 13 bases not matched to a gene. In DNA form, the CDR3 reads TGTGCCAGCAGCGTGACCCTACTAGCGGGAGGTGGTGCAGATACGCAGTATTTT. Its translation is CASSVTLLAGGGADTQYF.

The V and J genes are TRBV30 and TRBJ2-3; D remains unclear. Trimming stripped 3 bases from V and 2 bases from J, with 12 bases between. The V gene's germline CDR1 is GTSNPN and CDR2 SVGIG (reference sequence). CDR3 size: 14 residues. The CDR3 protein is CAWRDLRPTDTQYF. CDR3 coding DNA: TGTGCCTGGAGGGACCTCCGGCCCACAGATACGCAGTATTTT.

J is TRBJ2-7 and V is TRBV10-3, with a weak D call TRBD2 (6 bases). The CDR3 extends over 13 amino acids. V lost 6 bases, J lost 7 bases, and 16 bases lay in between. Germline lookup yields CDR1 ENHRY and CDR2 SYGVKD. The CDR3 reads CAISLRGGGEQYF. CDR3 in DNA: TGTGCCATCAGCCTGCGGGGAGGCGGAGAGCAGTACTTC.

The J gene is TRBJ1-1, the V gene TRBV3-1 (or the pseudogene TRBV3-2); D possibly corresponds to TRBD1 (6 bases). V was trimmed by 4 bases and J by 2 bases, leaving 11 bases between them. The CDR3 contains 14 residues. In germline, CDR1 is LGHDT, CDR2 YNNKEL (reference sequence). The CDR3 DNA follows: TGTGCCAGCAGCCGACAGGACAGAAACACTGAAGCTTTCTTT. Encoded protein: CASSRQDRNTEAFF.

The gene calls are TRBV7-3 and TRBJ1-2, with D possibly TRBD1 on 6 matching bases. The V end lost 0 bases, the J end lost 0 bases, and 20 bases lay between the germline ends. The CDR3 is made up of 19 amino acids. In germline, CDR1 is SGHTA, CDR2 FQGTGA. As DNA, the CDR3 is TGTGCCAGCAGCTTAACGGGGCCCAAGGGGGGGATAGCTAACTATGGCTACACCTTC. Protein sequence: CASSLTGPKGGIANYGYTF.

The chain's CDR3 is CASSSPRGDTYNEQFF. For the CDR3, the DNA is TGTGCCAGCAGCTCCCCGAGAGGGGATACCTACAATGAGCAGTTCTTC. The chain couples TRBV11-3 to TRBJ2-1; either TRBD1 or TRBD2 may supply D (5 bases each). The germline V gene encodes CDR1 SGHNT and CDR2 YENEEA. This CDR3 has 16 residues. Deletions cut 4 bases from V and 2 bases from J, with 15 bases between.

The V call is TRBV28, the J call TRBJ1-1; no clear D gene. Trimming took 7 bases from V and 6 from J, leaving 15 bases between them. The CDR3 runs to 13 residues. Germline V gene sequence: CDR1 MDHEN, CDR2 SYDVKM. The CDR3 sequence: CASTRADAAEAFF. As DNA, the CDR3 is TGTGCCAGCACCCGGGCAGACGCTGCTGAAGCTTTCTTT.

J is TRBJ2-7 and V is TRBV7-9, with 12 bases identical to TRBD1. The CDR3 spans 15 residues. V lost 4 bases to trimming and J lost 3 bases; unmatched junction nucleotides: 4. Germline CDR1 reads SEHNR; CDR2 reads FQNEAQ (reference sequence). CDR3 sequence (DNA): TGTGCCAGCAGCTCGGGACAGGGGGCGGTCTACGAGCAGTACTTC. It yields the protein CASSSGQGAVYEQYF.

The chain combines TRBV4-2 with TRBJ1-6, with TRBD1 matching over 9 bases. After removal of 3 bases from V and 7 bases from J, the junction contained 10 bases not matched to a gene. CDR1 is LGHNA and CDR2 is YNFKEQ in the germline V gene. The CDR3 is 17 residues long. CDR3 residues: CASSQHRQGGGNSPLHF. CDR3 in DNA: TGTGCCAGCAGCCAGCACCGACAGGGGGGGGGAAATTCACCCCTCCACTTT.

The gene calls are TRBV28 and TRBJ2-3; 7 nucleotides line up with TRBD1. J lost 0 bases, V lost 0 bases, and 3 bases had no gene match. Per the germline V gene, CDR1 is MDHEN and CDR2 is SYDVKM. The CDR3 is 16 amino acids. The CDR3 DNA is TGTGCCAGCAGTTTATGGGGGACAGTAAGCACAGATACGCAGTATTTT. Translated, it gives CASSLWGTVSTDTQYF. The entire variable domain, with the rest obtained from reference TRBV28 and TRBJ2-3, is as follows: DVKVTQSSRYLVKRTGEKVFLECVQDMDHENMFWYRQDPGLGLRLIYFSYDVKMKEKGDIPEGYSVSREKKERFSLILESASTNQTSMYLCASSLWGTVSTDTQYFGPGTRLTVL.

The chain uses TRBV18 and TRBJ1-1, with 9 nucleotides matching TRBD1. CDR1 and CDR2 (germline): KGHSH, LQKENI. This CDR3 contains 14 residues. J lost 6 bases, V lost 6 bases, and 8 bases had no gene match. The CDR3 spells CASSAGQGRPEAFF. DNA for the CDR3: TGTGCCAGCTCCGCGGGACAGGGTCGCCCTGAAGCTTTCTTT.

The chain links TRBV7-9 to TRBJ1-1; TRBD1 agrees at 8 bases. After removal of 4 bases from V and 0 bases from J, the junction contained 4 bases not matched to a gene. CDR3 length equals 15 residues. Germline V gene data show CDR1 as SEHNR and CDR2 as FQNEAQ (reference sequence). As DNA, the CDR3 is TGTGCCAGCAGCTCCGGACAGGGACTGAACACTGAAGCTTTCTTT. It is translated as CASSSGQGLNTEAFF. Supplemented by reference TRBV7-9 and TRBJ1-1, the full variable domain reads DTGVSQNPRHKITKRGQNVTFRCDPISEHNRLYWYRQTLGQGPEFLTYFQNEAQLEKSRLLSDRFSAERPKGSFSTLEIQRTEQGDSAMYLCASSSGQGLNTEAFFGQGTRLTVV.

This clone was counted once. The gene calls are TRBV11-2 and TRBJ1-1, with a tentative D call TRBD1 (5 bases). The CDR3 is 13 amino acids. The V and J ends lost 5 bases and 3 bases respectively, with 10 bases between them. Germline V CDR1 and CDR2: SGHAT, FQNNGV. CDR3 bases: TGTGCCAGCAGCCGATCAGGGTACACTGAAGCTTTCTTT. Amino acids: CASSRSGYTEAFF.

With regard to this clone: Its ends do not fully match the called genes, so a read error is possible. This chain links TRBV7-7 with TRBJ2-2; tentative D call: TRBD2 (6 bases). The V gene's germline CDR1 is SSHAT and CDR2 FNYEAQ (reference sequence). CDR3 length: 13 residues. Written as DNA, the CDR3 is TGTGCTAGCAGCGGAGGGGTCACCGGGGAGCTGTTTTTT. This codes for CASSGGVTGELFF. Full variable domain (rest looked up from reference TRBV7-7 and TRBJ2-2): GAGVSQSPRYKVTKRGQDVTLRCDPISSHATLYWYQQALGQGPEFLTYFNYEAQPDKSGLPSDRFSAERPEGSISTLTIQRTEQRDSAMYRCASSGGVTGELFFGEGSRLTVL.

The rearrangement uses TRBV3-1 (or the pseudogene TRBV3-2) and TRBJ1-2, with D perhaps TRBD1 (6 bases). Germline V gene data show CDR1 as LGHDT and CDR2 as YNNKEL (reference sequence). The CDR3 spans 15 residues. V lost 3 bases and J lost 1, with 12 bases in between. The chain's CDR3 is CASSQEGHGNYGYTF. The CDR3 DNA reads as TGTGCCAGCAGCCAGGAGGGACATGGTAACTATGGCTACACCTTC.

J is TRBJ2-1 and V is TRBV5-4, with D hard to call. V lost 3 bases to trimming and J lost 7 bases, with 11 bases between them. The germline gives CDR1 SGHNT, CDR2 YYREEE (reference sequence). There are 13 residues in the CDR3. CDR3 sequence: CASSSPPKNEQFF. For the CDR3, the DNA is TGTGCCAGCAGCTCCCCCCCCAAAAATGAGCAGTTCTTC.

J is TRBJ1-2 and V is TRBV28; D is unresolved. With 3 bases removed from V and 7 bases from J, the gap between germline ends came to 12 bases. The germline V gene encodes CDR1 MDHEN and CDR2 SYDVKM. CDR3 size: 13 residues. The CDR3 DNA reads as TGTGCCAGCAGTTTCGGAGCCTCGACTGGCTACACCTTC. Amino acids: CASSFGASTGYTF.

J is TRBJ1-3 and V is TRBV6-1, with D uncertain. Trimming took off 3 bases at V and 4 bases at J, with 7 bases between the two ends. This CDR3 is built from 13 residues. Germline V gene lookup returns CDR1 MNHNS and CDR2 SASEGT. The CDR3 nucleotides are TGTGCCAGCAGTGACGTTCGGGGAAACACCATATATTTT. This codes for CASSDVRGNTIYF.

V and J are TRBV28 and TRBJ2-2; no reliable D call. Germline V gives CDR1 MDHEN, CDR2 SYDVKM. Trimming cost V 7 bases and J 6 bases, with 12 bases left between them. The CDR3 is 13 residues long. CDR3 residues: CASTPAGAGELFF. CDR3 DNA sequence: TGTGCCAGCACTCCAGCTGGAGCCGGGGAGCTGTTTTTT. Complete variable domain (other parts from reference TRBV28 and TRBJ2-2): DVKVTQSSRYLVKRTGEKVFLECVQDMDHENMFWYRQDPGLGLRLIYFSYDVKMKEKGDIPEGYSVSREKKERFSLILESASTNQTSMYLCASTPAGAGELFFGEGSRLTVL.

The chain has TRBV14 and TRBJ1-2, with unresolved D. The CDR3 loop spans 12 amino acids. V was shortened by 4 bases and J by 2 bases, with 5 bases between the two germline ends. In germline, CDR1 is SGHDN, CDR2 FVKESK. CDR3 residues: CASSLGNYGYTF. Written as DNA, the CDR3 is TGTGCCAGCAGCCTAGGAAACTATGGCTACACCTTC.

The gene calls are TRBV28 and TRBJ2-7; D is unclear. Germline loops: CDR1 MDHEN, CDR2 SYDVKM. Trimming left V 5 bases short and J 4 bases short, with 9 bases between. The CDR3 loop spans 12 amino acids. The CDR3 bases are TGTGCCAGCAGTCGATGGATTTACGAGCAGTACTTC. Amino acid sequence: CASSRWIYEQYF.

The gene calls are TRBV30 and TRBJ2-5; D gene unclear. CDR1 GTSNPN and CDR2 SVGIG come from the germline V gene (reference sequence). V was clipped by 0 bases and J by 5 bases, with 10 bases between them. The CDR3 has 13 residues. CDR3 sequence: CAWSVVVRETQYF. CDR3 sequence (DNA): TGTGCCTGGAGTGTGGTAGTACGGGAGACCCAGTACTTC.

This chain connects TRBV6-6 to TRBJ1-3; D might be TRBD1 (5 bases). CDR3 length: 18 amino acids. Germline CDR1 and CDR2: MNHNY and SVGAGI (reference sequence). Deletions cut 5 bases from V and 2 bases from J, with 22 bases between. The CDR3 spells CASSPIHGAERAGNTIYF. For the CDR3, the DNA is TGTGCCAGCAGTCCAATTCATGGGGCAGAGCGGGCTGGAAACACCATATATTTT.

The V call is TRBV18, the J call TRBJ2-1; no reliable D call. The CDR3 loop spans 12 amino acids. Germline CDR1 KGHSH, CDR2 LQKENI. V lost 2 bases and J 5 bases, leaving 4 bases between the germline ends. The chain's CDR3 is CASSPNNNEQFF. DNA of the CDR3: TGTGCCAGCTCACCAAATAACAATGAGCAGTTCTTC.

This chain links TRBV6-4 with TRBJ2-1; D may correspond to TRBD1 or TRBD2 (5 bases each). The CDR3 is made up of 14 amino acids. Germline V gene lookup returns CDR1 MRHNA and CDR2 SNTAGT. Trimming removed 5 bases from V and 0 bases from J, with 8 bases in between. CDR3 in amino acids: CASSRDGSYNEQFF. The CDR3 DNA reads as TGTGCCAGCAGTAGGGACGGCTCCTACAATGAGCAGTTCTTC.

The gene calls are TRBV28 and TRBJ2-3, with 7 positions matching TRBD2. Losses at the gene ends were 1 base for V and 3 bases for J; bases not matched to a gene: 10. Per the germline V gene, CDR1 is MDHEN and CDR2 is SYDVKM. CDR3 length equals 17 residues. CDR3 in DNA: TGTGCCAGCAGTTTATCCCTGGGGCTAGCGGATACAGATACGCAGTATTTT. It yields the protein CASSLSLGLADTDTQYF.

The chain employs TRBV1 and TRBJ2-1; the table's TRBD2 call for D was not verified on the DNA. TRBV1 is flagged as a pseudogene. The CDR3 covers 19 residues. Here the CDR3 reads CTSSHVSRLAGFTVDEQFF. The CDR3 DNA reads TGCACCAGCAGCCACGTAAGCCGACTAGCGGGATTCACGGTCGATGAGCAGTTCTTC.

The chain recombines TRBV7-2 with TRBJ2-2, with D tentatively TRBD1 (5 bases). This CDR3 is 16 amino acids long. Trimming took off 1 base at V and 0 bases at J, with 9 bases between the two ends. Per the germline V gene, CDR1 is SGHTA and CDR2 is FQGNSA. CDR3 region: CASSLVTVTNTGELFF. DNA for the CDR3: TGTGCCAGCAGCTTAGTGACAGTGACGAACACCGGGGAGCTGTTTTTT.

The chain uses TRBV4-3 and TRBJ1-5; unclear D gene. The CDR3 contains 15 residues. V lost 4 bases and J 0 bases, leaving 10 bases between the germline ends. Germline CDR1 reads LGHNA; CDR2 reads YSLEER. The CDR3 nucleotides read TGCGCCAGCAGCCCTCTTGCGTCTAGCAATCAGCCCCAGCATTTT. This translates into CASSPLASSNQPQHF.